This T cell receptor beta chain was sequenced in a study of CD8+ T cells in alopecia areata. Study in general: Treated patients were given oral tofacitinib, which was dosed at 5 to 10 mg twice daily. After 6 to 18 months of tofacitinib, follow-up continued 6 months off drug. Study-wide points: Elevated clonality characterized lesional scalp relative to normal scalp, particularly in alopecia totalis/universalis.

The germline CDR1 and CDR2 sequences are SGDLS and YYNGEE. The CDR3 is 14 amino acids. The V end lost 3 bases, the J end lost 1 base, and 10 bases lay between the germline ends. As the sequencing template, cDNA was produced by extracting RNA and reverse transcribing it. Generated by immunoSEQ multiplex PCR, the TCRdb table keeps only in-frame clones and is missing some. The data contain 150,000 to 200,000 clones, around 50% of them seen just once; the ten biggest clones take up roughly an eighth. A few counts support this clone. What it recognizes is unknown. Regarding treatment: oral pan-JAK inhibitor, 5-10 mg twice daily. Collection of lesional scalp punch biopsies and peripheral blood was performed in alopecia areata patients.

The chain recombines TRBV9 with TRBJ1-1; a weak D match, TRBD1 (6 bases). This TCR was recovered from a human donor with alopecia areata. This specimen was CD8+ T cells sorted from blood, taken at week 24, from a patient treated with tofacitinib. In DNA, the CDR3 is TGTGCCAGCAGCGATGGACAGAAGAACACTGAAGCTTTCTTT. Its protein is CASSDGQKNTEAFF.